These T cell receptor beta chains were read from a single sample in a study of shared clonotypes between healthy human individuals. The data were produced by immunoSEQ multiplex PCR, yet TCRdb's version contains in-frame clones alone and is incomplete. The table has fewer than 400,000 clones, approximately 74% seen once; the top ten hold 10%. Sequenced sample: memory CD4+ T cells sorted from blood. The origin of the receptors is a man aged 25-40 years in good health. CDR3s include the opening cysteine and the closing phenylalanine or tryptophan. The D gene is left open where the match is weak. Clone sizes are given selectively: once, few, many, or a class where the clone is expanded.

clone_size j_call d_call v_call cdr3_nt cdr3_aa
- TRBJ2-1 - TRBV2 TGTGCCAGCAGTGAAAGGTATGAGCAGTTCTTC CASSERYEQFF
- TRBJ2-7 - TRBV5-1 TGCGCCAGCAGCCTGGACGGCCCTCAAGTCCACGAGCAGTACTTC CASSLDGPQVHEQYF
- TRBJ1-4 TRBD1 TRBV4-1 TGCGCCAGCAGCCACCCACCAGGGGGGACCGACCCGCGAAAACTGTTTTTT CASSHPPGGTDPRKLFF
- TRBJ2-1 - TRBV25-1 TGTGCCAGCAGTGAACCTAGACAGGGGAGGGCGGGCAATGAGCAGTTCTTC CASSEPRQGRAGNEQFF
- TRBJ2-7 TRBD2 TRBV18 TGTGCCAGCTCACTGAAAAAGGGGCTAGCGGGAGGGCCGAGTTACGAGCAGTACTTC CASSLKKGLAGGPSYEQYF
- TRBJ2-1 - TRBV4-1 TGCGCCAGCAGCCAAGTATTCGGGTCCTCCTACAATGAGCAGTTCTTC CASSQVFGSSYNEQFF
many TRBJ2-5 - TRBV29-1 TGCAGCGTTGAGTTGGCCCAGGGTACCCAGTACTTC CSVELAQGTQYF
- TRBJ2-7 TRBD1 TRBV18 TGTGCCAGCTCACCTTCGCAGGGGGTCCACGAGCAGTACTTC CASSPSQGVHEQYF
- TRBJ2-7 TRBD2 TRBV7-6 TGTGCCAGCAGCTTAAGGTCTAGCGGCCCCTACGAGCAGTACTTC CASSLRSSGPYEQYF
once TRBJ2-1 TRBD2 TRBV5-1 TGCGCCAGCAGCACGGGTAGCGGGAGCCTTGGGGGTGAGCAGTTCTTC CASSTGSGSLGGEQFF
many TRBJ2-6 - TRBV5-1 TGCGCCAGCAGCTTGGCCGGGACTCCGGGGGCCAACGTCCTGACTTTC CASSLAGTPGANVLTF
- TRBJ2-3 TRBD1 TRBV5-1 TGCGCCAGCAGCCCGGGACAGAAATTTTACACAGATACGCAGTATTTT CASSPGQKFYTDTQYF
- TRBJ2-3 TRBD2 TRBV27 TGTGCCAGCAGTTCACCTAGCGGGAGGAGGAGGGGCAGACCCACAGATACGCAGTATTTT CASSSPSGRRRGRPTDTQYF
once TRBJ1-2 - TRBV27 TGTGCCAGCAGCCGAGACCTAGGGCTCTATGGCTACACCTTC CASSRDLGLYGYTF
- TRBJ2-7 - TRBV6-5 TGTGCCAGCAGTTACCCAGGGAAGAGGAACGAGCAGTACTTC CASSYPGKRNEQYF
- TRBJ2-1 TRBD2 TRBV6-1 TGTGCCACAGGTCGGCTAGCGGCCAATGAGCAGTTCTTC CATGRLAANEQFF
- TRBJ2-5 - TRBV30 TGTGCCTGGAGTGTACCCGGGTCGACGAGGCTAGCGCCCCAGTACTTC CAWSVPGSTRLAPQYF
- TRBJ2-3 - TRBV6-6 TGTGCCAGCAGTTACTCGGGGAATACGCAGTATTTT CASSYSGNTQYF
- TRBJ1-4 - TRBV11-2 TGTGCCAGCAGCCGTGGACGGAGGAATGAAAAACTGTTTTTT CASSRGRRNEKLFF
- TRBJ2-4 TRBD2 TRBV18 TGTGCCAGCTCACCACCGGGTCTAGCGGGAGGGCATGGCATTCAGTACTTC CASSPPGLAGGHGIQYF